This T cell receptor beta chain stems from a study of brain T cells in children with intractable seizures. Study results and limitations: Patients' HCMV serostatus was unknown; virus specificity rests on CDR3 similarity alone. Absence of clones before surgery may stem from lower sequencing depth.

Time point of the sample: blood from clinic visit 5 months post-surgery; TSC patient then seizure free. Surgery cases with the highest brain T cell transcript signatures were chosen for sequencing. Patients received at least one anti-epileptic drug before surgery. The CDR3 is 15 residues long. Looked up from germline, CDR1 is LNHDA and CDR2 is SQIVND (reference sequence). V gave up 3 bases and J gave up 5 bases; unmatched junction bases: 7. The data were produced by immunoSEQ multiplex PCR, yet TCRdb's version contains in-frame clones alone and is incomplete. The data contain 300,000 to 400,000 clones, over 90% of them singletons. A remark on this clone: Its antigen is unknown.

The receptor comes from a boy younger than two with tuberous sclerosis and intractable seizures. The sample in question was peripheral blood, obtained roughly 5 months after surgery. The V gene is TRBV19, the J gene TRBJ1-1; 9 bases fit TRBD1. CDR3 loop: CASSIWGQGRTEAFF. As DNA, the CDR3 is TGTGCCAGTAGTATCTGGGGACAGGGCCGAACTGAAGCTTTCTTT.